This T cell receptor (beta chain) emerged from a study of regulatory T cells in long-lasting Graves disease (dated by TCRdb to the early 2020s). As for the study more broadly: In the newly diagnosed Graves' disease group, patients had been taking antithyroid drugs for less than 3 months. Patients with persistent Graves' disease were compared with patients with newly diagnosed Graves' disease using TCR sequencing and RNA sequencing of peripheral blood. The study was conducted in China and was registered as a clinical trial. TCR sequencing covered around 13 persistent and about 20 newly diagnosed Graves' disease patients, some 35 samples in total.

The CDR3 has 16 amino acids, counting the end cysteine and phenylalanine. Only the CDR3 part of the read is kept: 48 bases, read in frame from the first base. V is trimmed back by 5 bases and J by 7 bases, and the junction contains 13 bases that no gene match accounts for. Overall study outcomes, separate from this receptor: The authors acknowledged the small sample size as a limitation that may reduce accuracy. A larger number of public clonotypes was shared among persistent patients (fewer than 3,000) than among newly diagnosed patients (roughly 930). The study examined only peripheral blood because the primary lesion, thyroid tissue, could not be accessed. Lower TCR Shannon entropy and fewer highly expanded clones were observed in persistent Graves' disease patients than in newly diagnosed patients, which suggested clonal expansion. Only the TCR beta chain was sequenced and analyzed. TRBV28, TRBJ1-2 and TRBJ2-5 were preferentially used in persistent disease, while TRBV20-1 and TRBJ2-1 were favored in newly diagnosed disease.

Receptors were amplified or captured by multiplex PCR. Sequencing used an Illumina HiSeq 4000. TCR beta libraries were built with iRepertoire HTBI primers and Arm-PCR amplification of CDR3 regions. Gel purification was performed on PCR products prior to sequencing. The study's own analysis went as follows. Gene usage analysis of CDR3 amino acid clonotypes used the approximately 62 TRBV and some 13 TRBJ segments found across samples. COPE and FqMerger were used to merge the filtered high-quality paired reads into contigs. BLAST was used to align contigs to IMGT TRBV, TRBD and TRBJ reference genes, and CDR3 was defined according to IMGT. Any clonotype with a frequency above 0.1% was classified as a highly expanded clone. Repertoire diversity was measured by Shannon entropy, and V-J evenness by the Gini coefficient. A clonotype found in more than one individual was treated as public. Using fastp trimming at Q25 and MiXCR clonotype assembly, TCRdb reanalyzed the public sequencing data and kept in-frame beta chains. Rows are combined by CDR3 protein, so each entry shows the most common genes and DNA. TCRdb's processing, not the study's, gives the V and J calls here. The sample table lists 200,000 to 250,000 distinct CDR3 sequences, roughly 18% of them with a count of one. The ten largest account for approximately 12% of the sample.

This sample's time point label indicates: newly diagnosed GD, antithyroid drugs for less than 3 months. RNA was extracted from PBMCs in TRIzol for both TCR sequencing and RNA sequencing. Graves' disease was diagnosed according to American Thyroid Association guidelines. Patients were recruited from an endocrinology department in Xi'an, China. Each patient gave about 8.1 milliliters of peripheral blood, collected in an EDTA anticoagulant tube. PBMCs were isolated by Ficoll Paque Plus density gradient separation without further T cell sorting. An Agilent 2100 Bioanalyzer and agarose gel were used to check RNA quality, while a NanoDrop 2000 measured RNA concentration. The sample holds a few counts of this clonotype. Its antigen is not yet known. No quality values exist for individual bases; no much larger clone is one base distant. This sample was also put to use in a study of T cells in Graves' hyperthyroidism and ophthalmopathy. Per the second study: Stable Graves' hyperthyroidism was defined as the absence of progression to ophthalmopathy over 18 months of follow-up. Hyperthyroidism patients were newly diagnosed, had a disease duration of under 2 months, and were aged 18 to 65 years. Exclusion was applied to patients with uncontrolled infections, other autoimmune diseases, pregnancy or lactation. Diagnoses were based on clinical symptoms, serum thyroxine and TRAb, thyroid ultrasound and orbital computed tomography. For the first round of RT-PCR on the TCR CDR3, the HTBI primer set was used together with the Qiagen OneStep RT-PCR kit. Most expanded thyroid clonotypes (frequency above 0.001) were also found in blood, which suggests that blood repertoires may mirror thyroid immune responses. A model built on a 13 V-J signature distinguished ophthalmopathy from stable hyperthyroidism, reaching over 85% sensitivity and about 81% specificity in cross-validation and 80%/75% in testing. In validation, the model predicted progression to ophthalmopathy with approximately 69% sensitivity and 72% to 85% specificity, a median of around 6.6 months before onset. A discovery cohort of about 96 patients, about 44 with Graves' ophthalmopathy and about 60 with stable Graves' hyperthyroidism, was used to find distinguishing TCR V-J signatures. An independent validation cohort of under 20 hyperthyroidism patients and over 15 patients who later progressed to ophthalmopathy tested prospective prediction of ophthalmopathy. The approximately 90 discovery patients were divided at random into training and test sets in a 7:3 ratio. Thyroid tissue and blood T-cell repertoires from about six Graves' hyperthyroidism patients were also compared in the study. After sampling, hyperthyroidism patients received methimazole starting at 30 mg daily, and ophthalmopathy patients received high-dose intravenous methylprednisolone. The libraries were constructed in a second round of multiplex PCR and then size-selected and purified. Paired-end sequencing of the libraries was performed with 100 bp reads on an Illumina HiSeq2000. SOAPnuke was used to process the raw data, with reads discarded if the reads contained adapters or uncalled bases, had a mean Phred below 15, or lacked an exact constant-primer or identifier match. COPE v1.2.5 was used to merge high-quality paired reads, and clonotypes were defined as unique nucleotide sequences. MiTCR v1.1 was used to align the clonotypes against IMGT TRBV, TRBD and TRBJ reference segments. Only V-J combinations with frequency above 0.0001, covering 99% to 99.2% of repertoires, were analysed. The TCS score was defined as the ratio of F50 (clonal expansion) to E x V (chaos), calculated using BLOSUM62-based TCRdist between CDR3 peptides within each V-J. Welch's t-statistics and random forest reduced just over 500 V-J features to roughly 13, which were used in a naive Bayes classifier (R e1071). Sample size was not statistically predetermined, and investigators were not blinded to group allocation. The paper describes TCR Vbeta CDR3 sequencing of 130 to 150 peripheral blood samples, made up of some 42 ophthalmopathy patients, 70 to 75 hyperthyroidism patients and some 17 progressor patients.

The sequencing here drew on peripheral blood mononuclear cells (PBMCs), taken at new diagnosis, from a patient treated with antithyroid drugs. The rearranged segments are TRBV12-3 or TRBV12-4 and TRBJ1-5, with 8 bases aligning to TRBD1. The origin of this receptor is a woman aged 30 to 39 with Graves disease. Donor details come from another sample of the same person, matched by shared clones. This receptor carries the CDR3 CASSPRGGTGLQPQHF. The nucleotides read TGTGCCAGCAGTCCTCGCGGGGGGACAGGTCTCCAGCCCCAGCATTTT.